The source of this T cell receptor (beta chain) is a study of cytomegalovirus exposure and HLA in healthy donors. To note about this clone: The antigen remains undetermined.

Whole-study findings and limits: Later on, a genetic analysis was performed. It linked a missense variant in DCLRE1C with V- and J-gene trimming of TCR beta.

The CDR3 is 15 amino acids. Germline CDR1 is LGHNA and CDR2 is YSLEER. V lost 0 bases and J lost 5, with 13 bases in between. Amplification used 60 Vbeta primers and 13 Jbeta primers. Profiling relied on immunoSEQ multiplex PCR, and the TCRdb table lists in-frame clones only, not all of them. The table includes about 100,000 clones, under 80% detected once. In nominal health when sampled, donors likely had unrecorded immune exposures nonetheless. The chain has TRBV4-3 and TRBJ2-5, with a tentative D call TRBD1 (5 bases). Sequenced input: PBMCs. The origin of this receptor is a woman aged 40 to 50 in good health and CMV-seropositive. DNA for the CDR3: TGCGCCAGCAGCCAAGAGGGGCGGCTATCGGAGACCCAGTACTTC. As protein: CASSQEGRLSETQYF.